One sample yielded the 9 T cell receptor beta chains listed below, sequenced in a study of shared clonotypes between healthy human individuals. Generated by immunoSEQ multiplex PCR, the TCRdb table keeps only in-frame clones and is missing some. The sample carries around 2,000,000 clones, approximately 95% recorded once. It was CD45RO-negative cells, positively selected for CCR7, that made up naive CD8 cells, with terminally differentiated effector memory CD45RA+ cells excluded. Sequencing used naive CD8+ T cells sorted from blood. These receptors were obtained from a man aged 18 to 30 in good health.

Written as DNA, the CDR3 is TGTGCCAGCAGCTCCTTAGGGGGACTTGGGTACAATGAGCAGTTCTTC. Translated: CASSSLGGLGYNEQFF. The genes are TRBV7-6 and TRBJ2-1, with D perhaps given as TRBD1 or TRBD2 (6 bases each). The CDR3 length is 16 residues. Trimming cost V 4 bases and J 4 bases, with 17 bases left between them. Germline CDR1 SGHVS, CDR2 FNYEAQ.

The rearrangement joins TRBV7-8 to TRBJ2-1, with D maybe TRBD2 (5 bases). CDR3 length: 16 residues. Germline V gene sequence: CDR1 SGHVS, CDR2 FQNEAQ. V was shortened by 1 base and J by 9 bases, with 19 bases between the two germline ends. The CDR3 here is CASSLDSLSTAGEQFF. In DNA form, the CDR3 reads TGTGCCAGCAGCTTAGATTCCCTCTCGACCGCGGGTGAGCAGTTCTTC.

The chain links TRBV11-2 to TRBJ2-7; perhaps TRBD2 as D (5 bases). CDR3 length: 12 amino acids. With 8 bases removed from V and 3 bases from J, the gap between germline ends came to 11 bases. Germline V gene lookup returns CDR1 SGHAT and CDR2 FQNNGV. CDR3 region: CASQDSHYEQYF. The CDR3 DNA sequence: TGTGCCAGCCAGGACTCACACTACGAGCAGTACTTC.

V usage is TRBV2 and J usage is TRBJ2-3; D gene ambiguous. The germline V gene has CDR1 SNHLY and CDR2 FYNNEI. Trimming stripped 4 bases from V and 0 bases from J, with 14 bases between. The CDR3 consists of 16 residues. The CDR3 spells CASSVLGRMSTDTQYF. CDR3 nucleotides: TGTGCCAGCAGTGTCCTCGGACGGATGAGCACAGATACGCAGTATTTT.

The J gene is TRBJ1-2, the V gene TRBV2; no definite D call. The V end lost 4 bases, the J end lost 5 bases, and 5 bases lay between the germline ends. From germline, CDR1 is SNHLY and CDR2 FYNNEI. The length of the CDR3 is 11 residues. CDR3 protein: CASSGAYGYTF. In nucleotides, the CDR3 is TGTGCCAGCAGTGGGGCGTATGGCTACACCTTC.

The V and J genes are TRBV4-2 and TRBJ2-3; 7 bases match TRBD1. CDR1 is LGHNA and CDR2 is YNFKEQ in the germline V gene. The CDR3 runs to 16 residues. Trimming removed 0 bases from V and 2 bases from J; junction bases left unmatched: 5. The CDR3 sequence is CASSQETGPLTDTQYF. CDR3 bases: TGTGCCAGCAGCCAAGAGACAGGGCCCCTCACAGATACGCAGTATTTT.

The V call is TRBV2, the J call TRBJ1-5; D is perhaps TRBD1 (6 bases). V lost 6 bases and J lost 7, with 25 bases in between. CDR1 and CDR2 (germline): SNHLY, FYNNEI. The CDR3 is 17 amino acids. This CDR3 reads CASSPTRGGIWSQPQHF. For the CDR3, the DNA is TGTGCCAGCAGCCCCACTAGGGGGGGAATATGGAGCCAGCCCCAGCATTTT.

This clone appeared a single time. This sample also contains other DNA sequences that code for the same CDR3. CDR3: CASSQGGPYEQYF. CDR3 DNA: TGCGCCAGCAGCCAAGGGGGGCCATACGAGCAGTACTTC. The rearrangement links TRBV4-1 to TRBJ2-7, with D possibly being TRBD1 (6 bases). CDR1 MGHRA and CDR2 YSYEKL come from the germline V gene. The CDR3 has 13 residues. Trimming took off 1 base at V and 4 bases at J, with 8 bases between the two ends.

Here the CDR3 DNA reads TGTGCCAGCGGGGTAATAGGGCTAGAGACCCAGTACTTC. Translated: CASGVIGLETQYF. This chain connects TRBV27 to TRBJ2-5; D unresolved. V was trimmed by 8 bases and J by 4 bases, leaving 14 bases between them. The CDR3 spans 13 residues. Germline CDR1 reads MNHEY; CDR2 reads SMNVEV (reference sequence).